Listed below are T cell receptor beta chains from one sample, sequenced in a study of CD8+CD57+ T cells in acquired aplastic anemia. TCRdb recomputed calls from the reads with MiXCR, one row per CDR3 protein. The sample contains under 500,000 distinct CDR3 sequences, approximately 32% of which appear only once. Material: sorted CD4+, CD8+, or CD8+CD57+ T cells (not recorded which) from PBMCs. The receptor set was obtained from a human donor with aplastic anemia. Each CDR3 is given without its conserved first and last residue.

V gene: TRBV20-1; CDR3 protein: SATWGNTEAF
V gene: TRBV27; CDR3 protein: ASSPTSGSGTDTQY
V gene: TRBV5-1; CDR3 protein: ASMQRGDSGANVLT
V gene: TRBV3-1; CDR3 protein: ASSQGGVSTDTQY
V gene: TRBV11-1; CDR3 protein: ASSSTGQGASGANVLT
V gene: TRBV20-1; CDR3 protein: SARDPDTQY
V gene: TRBV29-1; CDR3 protein: SVEDLDRGHEQY
V gene: TRBV6-4; CDR3 protein: ASSPDRSTDTQY
V gene: TRBV9; CDR3 protein: ASSVGVSGGPLYNEQF
V gene: TRBV18; CDR3 protein: ASSPSPGIYNEQF
V gene: TRBV2; CDR3 protein: ASSLSRAYEQY
V gene: TRBV20-1; CDR3 protein: SARDPAGRATDTQY
V gene: TRBV2; CDR3 protein: ASSVRGEAAPNYGYT
V gene: TRBV7-3; CDR3 protein: ASSSNPLAGNYEQY
V gene: TRBV18; CDR3 protein: ASSPHTNQPQH
V gene: TRBV29-1; CDR3 protein: SVDPQGADTQY
V gene: TRBV2; CDR3 protein: ASQPRTGELF
V gene: TRBV4-2; CDR3 protein: ASSQAGTDYGYT
V gene: TRBV25-1; CDR3 protein: ASSESGPQPQH
V gene: TRBV20-1; CDR3 protein: SPAGTNTGELF
V gene: TRBV6-1; CDR3 protein: ASSKARENTEAF
V gene: TRBV7-8; CDR3 protein: ASSGPGGPYNSPLH
V gene: TRBV29-1; CDR3 protein: SVERGTGGNEQY
V gene: TRBV25-1; CDR3 protein: ASSEWGGADEELF
V gene: TRBV15; CDR3 protein: ATRLSSGSDSPLH
V gene: TRBV11-1; CDR3 protein: ASSLAPGTSLNTEAF
V gene: TRBV10-1; CDR3 protein: ASSFGTGGYTEAF
V gene: TRBV2; CDR3 protein: ASSQLPDRVIGQPQH
V gene: TRBV10-3; CDR3 protein: AIRYGGDEGSQH
V gene: TRBV28; CDR3 protein: ASSFSQGRSYGYT
V gene: TRBV19; CDR3 protein: ASSNRVTEAF